A selection of T cell receptor beta chains follows, all from one sample in a study of T-cell memory formation after mild COVID-19. Each CDR3 protein is one row after TCRdb ran MiXCR on the 5' RACE reads. The table lists some 300,000 distinct CDR3 sequences, 20% to 25% of them singletons. The source material was PBMCs or a T cell subset sorted from them (not recorded which). All receptors derive from a man younger than 35 who had mild COVID-19 (a few samples of this study predate the infection). Cell type and time point are not known. CDR3s include the opening cysteine and the closing phenylalanine or tryptophan. A D gene is named only where the DNA matches it firmly. Only some rows state a clone size, as once, few, many or a class for expanded clones.

abundance: few; d_gene: -; v_gene: TRBV5-5; j_gene: TRBJ1-2; CDR3aa: CASSSGQRRYGYTF; CDR3nt: TGTGCCAGCAGCTCCGGACAACGACGCTATGGCTACACCTTC
abundance: few; d_gene: -; v_gene: TRBV5-6; j_gene: TRBJ2-3; CDR3aa: CASRGQSTDTQYF; CDR3nt: TGTGCCAGCAGGGGCCAGAGCACAGATACGCAGTATTTT
abundance: -; d_gene: -; v_gene: TRBV30; j_gene: TRBJ1-2; CDR3aa: CAWSSPRDKSNYGYTF; CDR3nt: TGTGCCTGGAGTTCGCCCCGGGACAAGTCTAACTATGGCTACACCTTC
abundance: -; d_gene: TRBD2; v_gene: TRBV29-1; j_gene: TRBJ2-1; CDR3aa: CSVEGLAVNNEQFF; CDR3nt: TGCAGCGTCGAGGGACTAGCGGTTAACAATGAGCAGTTCTTC
abundance: many; d_gene: -; v_gene: TRBV28; j_gene: TRBJ1-6; CDR3aa: CASSFPGLTNSPLHF; CDR3nt: TGTGCCAGCAGTTTTCCGGGACTTACTAATTCACCCCTCCACTTT
abundance: once; d_gene: -; v_gene: TRBV7-3; j_gene: TRBJ2-3; CDR3aa: CASSLGTAITDTQYF; CDR3nt: TGTGCCAGCAGCTTAGGAACAGCCATCACAGATACGCAGTATTTT
abundance: few; d_gene: -; v_gene: TRBV4-3; j_gene: TRBJ2-1; CDR3aa: CASSRGQAFSYNEQFF; CDR3nt: TGCGCCAGCAGCCGAGGGCAGGCCTTCTCCTACAATGAGCAGTTCTTC
abundance: -; d_gene: TRBD1; v_gene: TRBV29-1; j_gene: TRBJ1-2; CDR3aa: CSVRGQGDYGYTF; CDR3nt: TGCAGCGTCCGAGGACAGGGGGATTATGGCTACACCTTC
abundance: many; d_gene: -; v_gene: TRBV5-4; j_gene: TRBJ1-1; CDR3aa: CASSLEVWENTEAFF; CDR3nt: TGTGCCAGCAGCTTGGAGGTGTGGGAGAACACTGAAGCTTTCTTT
abundance: -; d_gene: -; v_gene: TRBV10-3; j_gene: TRBJ2-7; CDR3aa: CATLRSGLPAQYF; CDR3nt: TGTGCCACCCTCCGCTCAGGGCTCCCCGCGCAGTACTTC
abundance: -; d_gene: TRBD1; v_gene: TRBV28; j_gene: TRBJ1-2; CDR3aa: CASSLPGGSYGYTF; CDR3nt: TGTGCCAGCAGTTTGCCAGGGGGCAGCTATGGCTACACCTTC
abundance: few; d_gene: TRBD1; v_gene: TRBV29-1; j_gene: TRBJ2-5; CDR3aa: CSVDTGGTEETQYF; CDR3nt: TGCAGCGTCGACACAGGGGGAACTGAAGAGACCCAGTACTTC
abundance: few; d_gene: TRBD1; v_gene: TRBV19; j_gene: TRBJ1-5; CDR3aa: CASSRGRQPQHF; CDR3nt: TGTGCCAGTAGCAGGGGGAGGCAGCCCCAGCATTTT
abundance: few; d_gene: -; v_gene: TRBV6-6; j_gene: TRBJ1-5; CDR3aa: CASSYSPTVQPQHF; CDR3nt: TGTGCCAGCAGTTACTCCCCGACAGTTCAGCCCCAGCATTTT
abundance: -; d_gene: TRBD2; v_gene: TRBV18; j_gene: TRBJ2-1; CDR3aa: CASSPLSGGAYNEQFF; CDR3nt: TGTGCCAGCTCACCACTGAGCGGGGGGGCCTACAATGAGCAGTTCTTC
abundance: -; d_gene: TRBD1; v_gene: TRBV4-3; j_gene: TRBJ1-1; CDR3aa: CASSQGRTGNTEAFF; CDR3nt: TGCGCCAGCAGCCAAGGGAGGACAGGGAACACTGAAGCTTTCTTT
abundance: -; d_gene: -; v_gene: TRBV20-1; j_gene: TRBJ2-1; CDR3aa: CSAIRAIGGNEQFF; CDR3nt: TGCAGTGCTATCCGGGCCATTGGAGGCAATGAGCAGTTCTTC
abundance: few; d_gene: -; v_gene: TRBV5-4; j_gene: TRBJ1-2; CDR3aa: CASRMGDRNYGYTF; CDR3nt: TGTGCCAGCAGAATGGGGGACCGTAACTATGGCTACACCTTC
abundance: -; d_gene: -; v_gene: TRBV27; j_gene: TRBJ1-6; CDR3aa: CASGGDSGRSPIHF; CDR3nt: TGTGCCAGCGGGGGAGACTCAGGGAGATCACCCATCCACTTT
abundance: once; d_gene: -; v_gene: TRBV6-5; j_gene: TRBJ1-1; CDR3aa: CASSYSSGAEAFF; CDR3nt: TGTGCCAGCAGTTACTCGAGTGGTGCTGAAGCTTTCTTT
abundance: few; d_gene: -; v_gene: TRBV5-1; j_gene: TRBJ1-2; CDR3aa: CASSPPGTHYGYTF; CDR3nt: TGCGCCAGCAGCCCACCCGGGACCCACTATGGCTACACCTTC
abundance: few; d_gene: -; v_gene: TRBV2; j_gene: TRBJ2-1; CDR3aa: CASSAEYEQFF; CDR3nt: TGTGCCAGCAGTGCCGAGTATGAGCAGTTCTTC
abundance: few; d_gene: -; v_gene: TRBV20-1; j_gene: TRBJ2-6; CDR3aa: CSAPRDGSSGANVLTF; CDR3nt: TGCAGTGCCCCTAGGGACGGGAGCTCTGGGGCCAACGTCCTGACTTTC
abundance: few; d_gene: -; v_gene: TRBV2; j_gene: TRBJ1-6; CDR3aa: CASKIGGQESPLHF; CDR3nt: TGTGCCAGCAAAATAGGGGGTCAGGAGTCACCCCTCCACTTT